This is a list of T cell receptor beta chains from one sample in a study of blood T cell repertoires in COVID-19. Generated by immunoSEQ multiplex PCR, the TCRdb table keeps only in-frame clones and is missing some. The sample includes roughly 250,000 clones, over 75% seen only once; the top ten take less than 10%. Material: peripheral blood. The receptors were gathered from a human donor in a cohort sampled during active COVID-19. Each CDR3 is given with its conserved first and last residue. Each record gives: V gene, clone size, J gene, D gene, CDR3 protein, CDR3 DNA. D genes are given only for firm matches. A clone size is listed for some rows: how often the clone was seen (once, few, many), or a class if it is expanded.

V: TRBV6-5; size: .; J: TRBJ1-2; D: .; CDR3: CASRQGLANYGYTF; DNA: TGTGCCAGCAGGCAGGGACTAGCTAACTATGGCTACACCTTC
V: TRBV11-2; size: .; J: TRBJ2-7; D: .; CDR3: CASSLRTASYEQYF; DNA: TGTGCCAGCAGCCTCCGGACAGCCTCCTACGAGCAGTACTTC
V: TRBV2; size: once; J: TRBJ2-5; D: .; CDR3: CASSTQAGTETQYF; DNA: TGTGCCAGCAGTACCCAGGCGGGGACGGAGACCCAGTACTTC
V: TRBV5-6; size: .; J: TRBJ1-2; D: TRBD1; CDR3: CASSLTGGASGYTF; DNA: TGTGCCAGCAGCTTAACAGGGGGCGCCTCAGGCTACACCTTC
V: TRBV6-5; size: .; J: TRBJ2-3; D: TRBD2; CDR3: CASRELAGTDTQYF; DNA: TGTGCCAGCAGGGAGCTAGCGGGCACAGATACGCAGTATTTT
V: TRBV11-2; size: .; J: TRBJ1-2; D: TRBD1; CDR3: CASSAEQGANYGYTF; DNA: TGTGCCAGCAGCGCAGAACAGGGGGCTAACTATGGCTACACCTTC
V: TRBV20-1; size: .; J: TRBJ2-1; D: TRBD2; CDR3: CSASSGLDEQFF; DNA: TGCAGTGCGAGTAGCGGGTTGGATGAGCAGTTCTTC
V: TRBV2; size: .; J: TRBJ2-5; D: TRBD1; CDR3: CASSNRGWRETQYF; DNA: TGTGCCAGCAGTAACAGGGGGTGGAGGGAGACCCAGTACTTC
V: TRBV11-2; size: .; J: TRBJ2-1; D: .; CDR3: CASSLGRGSINEQFF; DNA: TGTGCCAGCAGCTTGGGGAGGGGGTCTATCAATGAGCAGTTCTTC
V: TRBV29-1; size: few; J: TRBJ2-5; D: .; CDR3: CSVEAQGLVETQYF; DNA: TGCAGCGTTGAAGCCCAGGGGCTAGTAGAGACCCAGTACTTC
V: TRBV3-1/TRBV3-2; size: .; J: TRBJ2-3; D: TRBD2; CDR3: CASSQALGASGVQDTQYF; DNA: TGTGCCAGCAGCCAAGCCCTCGGGGCTAGCGGGGTCCAGGATACGCAGTATTTT
V: TRBV5-4; size: .; J: TRBJ2-1; D: TRBD2; CDR3: CASSLMGLAGVYNEQFF; DNA: TGTGCCAGCAGCTTGATGGGACTAGCGGGAGTCTACAATGAGCAGTTCTTC
V: TRBV19; size: .; J: TRBJ1-5; D: .; CDR3: CASRQLNQPQHF; DNA: TGTGCCAGTAGGCAACTCAATCAGCCCCAGCATTTT
V: TRBV12-3/TRBV12-4; size: .; J: TRBJ1-1; D: TRBD1; CDR3: CASSGDRDTEAFF; DNA: TGTGCCAGCAGTGGGGACAGGGACACTGAAGCTTTCTTT
V: TRBV27; size: .; J: TRBJ2-4; D: TRBD1; CDR3: CASSPGQAIISLAKNIQYF; DNA: TGTGCCAGCAGTCCAGGACAGGCGATTATCTCCCTAGCCAAAAACATTCAGTACTTC
V: TRBV6-5; size: .; J: TRBJ2-2; D: .; CDR3: CASSLGHSNTGELFF; DNA: TGTGCCAGCAGTTTGGGCCACTCGAACACCGGGGAGCTGTTTTTT
V: TRBV10-3; size: .; J: TRBJ1-6; D: TRBD1; CDR3: CAISESGQGFSPLHF; DNA: TGTGCCATCAGTGAGTCGGGACAGGGCTTCTCACCCCTCCACTTT
V: TRBV28; size: .; J: TRBJ2-3; D: TRBD2; CDR3: CASSSNVGGSTDTQYF; DNA: TGTGCCAGCAGTTCTAATGTCGGGGGGAGCACAGATACGCAGTATTTT
V: TRBV5-4; size: .; J: TRBJ2-1; D: .; CDR3: CASSPPQGIAIGNEQFF; DNA: TGTGCCAGCAGCCCCCCTCAAGGGATAGCGATAGGGAATGAGCAGTTCTTC
V: TRBV7-8; size: .; J: TRBJ1-5; D: .; CDR3: CASSLAGRQANQPQHF; DNA: TGTGCCAGCAGCTTAGCGGGGAGACAGGCCAATCAGCCCCAGCATTTT
V: TRBV5-1; size: .; J: TRBJ2-2; D: .; CDR3: CASTFTGFTGELFF; DNA: TGCGCCAGCACCTTCACAGGGTTCACCGGGGAGCTGTTTTTT
V: TRBV10-3; size: .; J: TRBJ2-2; D: TRBD2; CDR3: CAISGGGRARGGELFF; DNA: TGTGCCATCAGTGGTGGCGGGAGGGCCCGTGGCGGGGAGCTGTTTTTT
V: TRBV3-1/TRBV3-2; size: .; J: TRBJ2-3; D: .; CDR3: CASSQDLGAGTDTQYF; DNA: TGTGCCAGCAGCCAAGATCTAGGGGCGGGAACAGATACGCAGTATTTT
V: TRBV11-2; size: .; J: TRBJ2-7; D: .; CDR3: CASSFGTGTPSYEQYF; DNA: TGTGCCAGCAGCTTTGGGACCGGGACACCCTCCTACGAGCAGTACTTC
V: TRBV7-6; size: .; J: TRBJ2-7; D: TRBD1; CDR3: CASSPNRGTYEQYF; DNA: TGTGCCAGCAGCCCCAACAGGGGAACCTACGAGCAGTACTTC
V: TRBV25-1; size: .; J: TRBJ2-6; D: .; CDR3: CASSDLGGSGANVLTF; DNA: TGTGCCAGCAGTGACTTAGGGGGTTCTGGGGCCAACGTCCTGACTTTC
V: TRBV9; size: once; J: TRBJ2-1; D: TRBD2; CDR3: CASSARLAGGYNEQFF; DNA: TGTGCCAGCAGCGCGCGACTAGCGGGAGGATACAATGAGCAGTTCTTC
V: TRBV7-2; size: .; J: TRBJ1-2; D: TRBD1; CDR3: CASSPGTGTGGEYGYTF; DNA: TGTGCCAGCAGCCCAGGGACCGGGACAGGGGGCGAATATGGCTACACCTTC
V: TRBV4-3; size: .; J: TRBJ2-7; D: .; CDR3: CASSQDNSPGGYEQYF; DNA: TGCGCCAGCAGCCAAGATAATAGCCCTGGCGGCTACGAGCAGTACTTC
V: TRBV11-2; size: .; J: TRBJ2-1; D: TRBD1; CDR3: CAIGLGDRALNEQFF; DNA: TGTGCCATTGGGCTGGGGGACAGAGCGTTGAATGAGCAGTTCTTC
V: TRBV6-5; size: .; J: TRBJ2-2; D: TRBD2; CDR3: CASRYRGLVAGELFF; DNA: TGTGCCAGCAGATATCGAGGACTAGTCGCCGGGGAGCTGTTTTTT
V: TRBV6-5; size: .; J: TRBJ1-2; D: TRBD1; CDR3: CASSRDRELPLTF; DNA: TGTGCCAGCAGCCGGGACAGGGAGCTCCCACTCACCTTC
V: TRBV5-1; size: .; J: TRBJ2-7; D: TRBD2; CDR3: CASSLRDSGSHEQYF; DNA: TGCGCCAGCAGCTTGCGGGATAGCGGGAGCCACGAGCAGTACTTC
V: TRBV5-1; size: .; J: TRBJ1-2; D: TRBD1; CDR3: CASSLEGQGYYGYTF; DNA: TGCGCCAGCAGCTTGGAAGGACAGGGGTACTATGGCTACACCTTC
V: TRBV27; size: .; J: TRBJ2-5; D: TRBD2; CDR3: CASNKLAQETQYF; DNA: TGTGCCAGCAACAAACTAGCGCAAGAGACCCAGTACTTC
V: TRBV11-2; size: .; J: TRBJ2-3; D: TRBD2; CDR3: CASSPIAGGRKYF; DNA: TGTGCCAGCAGCCCCATAGCGGGGGGGCGAAAGTATTTT
V: TRBV9; size: .; J: TRBJ1-5; D: .; CDR3: CASSSSGNQPQHF; DNA: TGTGCCAGCAGCTCCTCGGGGAATCAGCCCCAGCATTTT
V: TRBV27; size: .; J: TRBJ1-2; D: TRBD1; CDR3: CASSYAGTGLNYGYTF; DNA: TGTGCCAGCAGTTACGCCGGGACAGGGCTTAACTATGGCTACACCTTC
V: TRBV21-1; size: .; J: TRBJ1-5; D: .; CDR3: CASSKTGTGMDQPQHF; DNA: TGTGCCAGCAGCAAGACCGGGACAGGGATGGATCAGCCCCAGCATTTT
V: TRBV5-1; size: .; J: TRBJ2-7; D: .; CDR3: CASSLEQGYYEQYF; DNA: TGCGCCAGCAGCTTGGAGCAGGGGTACTACGAGCAGTACTTC
V: TRBV3-1/TRBV3-2; size: .; J: TRBJ2-6; D: TRBD2; CDR3: CASSSHPGLGSGANVLTF; DNA: TGTGCCAGCAGCTCCCACCCGGGACTAGGTTCTGGGGCCAACGTCCTGACTTTC
V: TRBV5-1; size: .; J: TRBJ2-7; D: .; CDR3: CASSLSGGISYEQYF; DNA: TGCGCCAGCAGCTTGTCTGGCGGCATCTCCTACGAGCAGTACTTC
V: TRBV7-2; size: .; J: TRBJ2-7; D: .; CDR3: CASSLFGGLGRGDEQYF; DNA: TGTGCCAGCAGCCTCTTTGGGGGGTTGGGACGCGGGGACGAGCAGTACTTC
V: TRBV7-7; size: .; J: TRBJ1-6; D: .; CDR3: CASSPFPRGYNSPLHF; DNA: TGTGCTAGCAGCCCTTTTCCGAGAGGCTATAATTCACCCCTCCACTTT
V: TRBV6-2/TRBV6-3; size: .; J: TRBJ1-1; D: .; CDR3: CASSYSTGGTGYTEAFF; DNA: TGTGCCAGCAGTTACTCGACAGGTGGCACGGGTTACACTGAAGCTTTCTTT
V: TRBV11-3; size: few; J: TRBJ1-6; D: .; CDR3: CASSLSQGTPLHF; DNA: TGTGCCAGCAGCCTATCACAGGGCACGCCCCTCCACTTT
V: TRBV7-3; size: .; J: TRBJ2-1; D: TRBD2; CDR3: CASSLGLAGGNEQFF; DNA: TGTGCCAGCAGCTTGGGACTAGCGGGGGGCAATGAGCAGTTCTTC
V: TRBV28; size: .; J: TRBJ1-1; D: .; CDR3: CASIGAGRPEAFF; DNA: TGTGCCAGCATCGGAGCGGGTAGGCCTGAAGCTTTCTTT
V: TRBV4-2; size: .; J: TRBJ2-7; D: TRBD2; CDR3: CASSQDWGTTLYEQYF; DNA: TGTGCCAGCAGCCAAGATTGGGGGACTACTCTCTACGAGCAGTACTTC
V: TRBV9; size: .; J: TRBJ2-7; D: TRBD1; CDR3: CASSPFRGSYEQYF; DNA: TGTGCCAGCAGCCCCTTCAGGGGGTCCTACGAGCAGTACTTC
V: TRBV11-3; size: .; J: TRBJ2-2; D: .; CDR3: CASSSHRVSGELFF; DNA: TGTGCCAGCAGCTCCCACAGGGTGTCCGGGGAGCTGTTTTTT
V: TRBV5-1; size: .; J: TRBJ1-6; D: TRBD1; CDR3: CASSADRGNSPLHF; DNA: TGCGCCAGCAGCGCGGACAGGGGGAATTCACCCCTCCACTTT
V: TRBV19; size: once; J: TRBJ2-7; D: TRBD2; CDR3: CASSNPGLVTGEQYF; DNA: TGTGCCAGTAGTAATCCGGGACTAGTGACGGGCGAGCAGTACTTC
V: TRBV28; size: .; J: TRBJ2-5; D: TRBD2; CDR3: CASSLAGLPIETQYF; DNA: TGTGCCAGCAGTTTGGCGGGACTACCGATAGAGACCCAGTACTTC
V: TRBV29-1; size: .; J: TRBJ1-2; D: .; CDR3: CSVNTGRRGYTF; DNA: TGCAGCGTAAACACAGGGCGGCGTGGCTACACCTTC
V: TRBV6-8; size: .; J: TRBJ1-5; D: .; CDR3: CASSPPGQITGYQPQHF; DNA: TGTGCCAGCAGTCCTCCCGGACAGATTACTGGGTATCAGCCCCAGCATTTT
V: TRBV6-5; size: .; J: TRBJ1-2; D: TRBD1; CDR3: CASSYFQQGSGGYTF; DNA: TGTGCCAGCAGTTACTTCCAACAGGGGTCTGGTGGCTACACCTTC